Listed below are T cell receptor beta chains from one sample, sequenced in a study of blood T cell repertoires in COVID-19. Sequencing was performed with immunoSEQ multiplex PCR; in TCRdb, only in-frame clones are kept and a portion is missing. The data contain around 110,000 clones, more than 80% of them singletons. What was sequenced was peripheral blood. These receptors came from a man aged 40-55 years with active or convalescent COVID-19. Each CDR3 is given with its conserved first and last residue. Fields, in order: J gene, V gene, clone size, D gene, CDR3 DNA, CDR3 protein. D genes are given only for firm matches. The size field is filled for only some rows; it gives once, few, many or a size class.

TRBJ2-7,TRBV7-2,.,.,TGTGCCAGCAGCTTAGTAGGGGGAACCTACGAGCAGTACTTC,CASSLVGGTYEQYF
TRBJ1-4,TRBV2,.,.,TGTGCCAGCAGGAGGCAATCCTGGGAAAAACTGTTTTTT,CASRRQSWEKLFF
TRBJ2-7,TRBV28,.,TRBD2,TGTGCCAGCAGTTTGGGGGCTAGCGGGACCACCGAGCAGTACTTC,CASSLGASGTTEQYF
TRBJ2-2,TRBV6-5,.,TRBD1,TGTGCCAGCATGCCGGCAGGGGGCGTCACCGGGGAGCTGTTTTTT,CASMPAGGVTGELFF
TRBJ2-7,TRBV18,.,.,TGTGCCAGCTCACCACGCCGAGGGGAGCAGTACTTC,CASSPRRGEQYF
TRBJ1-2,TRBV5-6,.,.,TGTGCCAGCAGCTGGGACACCTCTTATGGCTACACCTTC,CASSWDTSYGYTF
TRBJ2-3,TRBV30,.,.,TGTGCCTGGAGCGGGGGGCGGGGCACAGATACGCAGTATTTT,CAWSGGRGTDTQYF
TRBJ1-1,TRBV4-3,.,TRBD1,TGCGCCAGCAGGCAACAGGGGGACACTGAAGCTTTCTTT,CASRQQGDTEAFF
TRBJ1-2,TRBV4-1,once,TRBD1,TGCGCCAGCAGCTCCGGGACAGGGAACTATGGCTACACCTTC,CASSSGTGNYGYTF
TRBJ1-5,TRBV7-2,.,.,TGTGCCAGCAGCTTAGGCCTCGGGGGGCAGCCCCAGCATTTT,CASSLGLGGQPQHF
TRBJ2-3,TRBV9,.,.,TGTGCCAGCACCTTCACGGGAGGCACAGATACGCAGTATTTT,CASTFTGGTDTQYF
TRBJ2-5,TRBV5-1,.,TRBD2,TGCGCCAGCAGCAGGGACTCCGGGAGGGAGACCCAGTACTTC,CASSRDSGRETQYF
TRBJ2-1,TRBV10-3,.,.,TGTGCCATCAGCGCGGAGAAAACCTACAATGAGCAGTTCTTC,CAISAEKTYNEQFF
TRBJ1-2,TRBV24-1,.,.,TGTGCCACCAGTGACATCGGACAGAGCTATGGCTACACCTTC,CATSDIGQSYGYTF
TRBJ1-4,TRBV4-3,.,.,TGCGCCAGCAGCCAAGATTATCAGGGATCTAATGAAAAACTGTTTTTT,CASSQDYQGSNEKLFF
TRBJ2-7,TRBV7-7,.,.,TGTGCTAGCAGCTTTTCCGCGGGATCCTACGAGCAGTACTTC,CASSFSAGSYEQYF
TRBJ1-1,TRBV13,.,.,TGTGCCAGCCAGGATCTTAAAGGGGGTTACACTGAAGCTTTCTTT,CASQDLKGGYTEAFF
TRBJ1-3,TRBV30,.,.,TGTGCCTGGAGTGTAGGGGTATCTGGAAACACCATATATTTT,CAWSVGVSGNTIYF
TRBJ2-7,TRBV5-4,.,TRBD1,TGTGCCAGCAGCCCGAGGCCGGGACAGGGGTTCGACGAGCAGTACTTC,CASSPRPGQGFDEQYF
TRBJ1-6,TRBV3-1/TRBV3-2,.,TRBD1,TGTGCCAGCAGGACGGGACAGCCAAATTCACCCCTCCACTTT,CASRTGQPNSPLHF
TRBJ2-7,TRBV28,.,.,TGTGCCAGCAGTTTAGGTGGGACTTACTACGAGCAGTACTTC,CASSLGGTYYEQYF
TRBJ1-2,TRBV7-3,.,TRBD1,TGTGCCAGCAGCTCCGGACAGGGAAATGGCTACACCTTC,CASSSGQGNGYTF
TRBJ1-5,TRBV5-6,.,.,TGTGCCAGCAGCTGGGGGCAGAAGAATCAGCCCCAGCATTTT,CASSWGQKNQPQHF
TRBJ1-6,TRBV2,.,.,TGTGCCAGCAGATCGGGTAGGGGTTGGTCACCCCTCCACTTT,CASRSGRGWSPLHF
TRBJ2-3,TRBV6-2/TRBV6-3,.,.,TGTGCCAGCAGCAGCTCAGATACGCAGTATTTT,CASSSSDTQYF
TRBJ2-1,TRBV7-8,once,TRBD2,TGTGCCAGCAGCTCCGGACTAGCGGGAGGGCGCGATGAGCAGTTCTTC,CASSSGLAGGRDEQFF